Each of the 8 T cell receptor beta chains below was sequenced from the same sample in a study of radiotherapy plus CTLA-4 blockade in lung cancer. Sequenced by immunoSEQ multiplex PCR; TCRdb stores in-frame clones only, minus some. The table lists 84,000 or so clones, about four fifths of them singletons. This sample comprised peripheral blood, obtained from a patient treated with radiotherapy plus ipilimumab. These receptors all come from a human donor with non-small cell lung cancer that progressed on radiotherapy plus ipilimumab.

The chain is built from TRBV23-1 and TRBJ2-3; D is perhaps TRBD1 or TRBD2 (5 bases each). TRBV23-1 is reported as an ORF; its role is uncertain. The CDR3 contains 17 residues. V was cut by 3 bases and J by 0 bases, with 16 bases left in between. CDR3 coding DNA: TGCGCCAGCAGTCAGGGACCCCGGGCCAGTAGCACAGATACGCAGTATTTT. Its translation: CASSQGPRASSTDTQYF.

This chain joins TRBV18 and TRBJ2-3; D perhaps matches TRBD1 (5 bases). CDR1 and CDR2 (germline): KGHSH, LQKENI. Between the trimmed V and J ends, which lost 2 bases and 3 bases, there was a span of 12 bases. The CDR3 runs to 15 residues. The CDR3 sequence is CASSPSQGRTDTQYF. CDR3 DNA: TGTGCCAGCTCACCAAGCCAGGGAAGGACAGATACGCAGTATTTT.

CDR3 in DNA: TGTGCCAGCAGTTTAATCGGGGATAGCCCCTCTGGCAAAAACATTCAGTACTTC. It specifies CASSLIGDSPSGKNIQYF. The gene calls are TRBV28 and TRBJ2-4; weak D call: TRBD2 (5 bases). Germline values: CDR1 MDHEN, CDR2 SYDVKM. The CDR3 is 18 residues long. V lost 2 bases to trimming and J lost 3 bases, with 20 bases between them.

The chain carries TRBV5-1 and TRBJ1-1; no definite D call. This CDR3 has 13 residues. Germline loops: CDR1 SGHRS, CDR2 YFSETQ. Trimming stripped 4 bases from V and 1 base from J, with 8 bases between. CDR3 nucleotide sequence: TGCGCCAGCAGCCGCTCGAGGAACACTGAAGCTTTCTTT. It is translated as CASSRSRNTEAFF.

V usage is TRBV7-6 and J usage is TRBJ2-3; the D gene is possibly TRBD1 (6 bases). Per germline, CDR1 SGHVS and CDR2 FNYEAQ. Trimming cost V 5 bases and J 6 bases, with 24 bases left between them. This CDR3 contains 17 residues. CDR3 in DNA: TGTGCCAGCAGCCCAAACCCCCAGGGGCTGAGCAGGGATACGCAGTATTTT. It yields the protein CASSPNPQGLSRDTQYF.

The chain combines TRBV6-5 with TRBJ2-7; the D is unclear. V was pared by 5 bases and J by 5 bases, with 10 bases between. This CDR3 is built from 12 residues. Germline CDR1 and CDR2: MNHEY and SVGAGI. CDR3 in amino acids: CASSRLLNEQYF. CDR3 DNA sequence: TGTGCCAGCAGTAGACTCTTGAACGAGCAGTACTTC.

The rearrangement links TRBV7-2 to TRBJ1-5; D gene uncertain. CDR3 length equals 14 residues. V lost 1 base, J lost 2 bases, and 6 bases lay in between. CDR1 SGHTA and CDR2 FQGNSA come from the germline V gene. The CDR3 bases are TGTGCCAGCAGCTTAGACCAGGGCAATCAGCCCCAGCATTTT. Translating gives CASSLDQGNQPQHF. The complete variable domain, with remaining parts taken from reference TRBV7-2 and TRBJ1-5, reads GAGVSQSPSNKVTEKGKDVELRCDPISGHTALYWYRQSLGQGLEFLIYFQGNSAPDKSGLPSDRFSAERTGGSVSTLTIQRTQQEDSAVYLCASSLDQGNQPQHFGDGTRLSIL.

V is TRBV19 and J is TRBJ2-7; TRBD2 aligns across 11 bases. The trim removed 5 bases at V and 5 bases at J, leaving 2 bases unmatched. Germline V gene sequence: CDR1 LNHDA, CDR2 SQIVND (reference sequence). This CDR3 contains 13 residues. The CDR3 sequence is CASSGLAGDEQYF. Here the CDR3 DNA reads TGTGCCAGTAGTGGACTAGCGGGTGACGAGCAGTACTTC.